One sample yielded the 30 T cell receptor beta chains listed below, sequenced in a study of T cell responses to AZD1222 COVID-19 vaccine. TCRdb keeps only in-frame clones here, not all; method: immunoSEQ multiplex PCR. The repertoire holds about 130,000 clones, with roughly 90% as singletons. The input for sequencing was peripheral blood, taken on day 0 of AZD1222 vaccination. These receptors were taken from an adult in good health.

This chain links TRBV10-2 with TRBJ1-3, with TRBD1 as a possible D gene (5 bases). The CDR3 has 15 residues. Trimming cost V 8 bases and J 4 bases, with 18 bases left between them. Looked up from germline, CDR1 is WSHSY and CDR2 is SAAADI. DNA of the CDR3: TGCGCCAGCGTCGGAGCCGGGGCGCGGGGAAACACCATATATTTT. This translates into CASVGAGARGNTIYF.

As DNA, the CDR3 is TGTGCCAGTAGTATAACCGGGGAGCAGTTCTTC. Translated: CASSITGEQFF. The V call is TRBV19, the J call TRBJ2-1; D not certain. This CDR3 has 11 amino acids. V was trimmed by 2 bases and J by 10 bases, leaving 6 bases between them. Germline V gene sequence: CDR1 LNHDA, CDR2 SQIVND (reference sequence).

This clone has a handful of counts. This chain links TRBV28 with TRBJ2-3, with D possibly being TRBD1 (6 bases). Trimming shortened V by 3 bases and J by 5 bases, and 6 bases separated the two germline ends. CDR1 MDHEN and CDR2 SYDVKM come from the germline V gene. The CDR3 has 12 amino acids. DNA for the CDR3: TGTGCCAGCAGTTTCAGGGGAGATACGCAGTATTTT. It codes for CASSFRGDTQYF.

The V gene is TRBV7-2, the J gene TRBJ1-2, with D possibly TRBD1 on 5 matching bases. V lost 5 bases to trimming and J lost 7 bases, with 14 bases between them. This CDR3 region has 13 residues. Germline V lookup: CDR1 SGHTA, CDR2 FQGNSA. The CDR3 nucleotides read TGTGCCAGCAGCCCAGAAAGGCAGGGTGGCTACACCTTC. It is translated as CASSPERQGGYTF.

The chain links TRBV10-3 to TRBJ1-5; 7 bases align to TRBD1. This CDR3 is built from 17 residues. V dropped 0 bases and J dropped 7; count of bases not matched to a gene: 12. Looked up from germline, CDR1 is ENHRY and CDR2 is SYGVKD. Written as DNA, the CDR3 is TGTGCCATCAGTGAGTCCATCCAACAGGGGCTCGGGCAGCCCCAGCATTTT. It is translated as CAISESIQQGLGQPQHF.

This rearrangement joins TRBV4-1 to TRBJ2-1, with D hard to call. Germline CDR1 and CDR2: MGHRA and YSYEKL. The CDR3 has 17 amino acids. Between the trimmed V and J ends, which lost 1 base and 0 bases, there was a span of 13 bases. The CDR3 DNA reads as TGCGCCAGCAGCCAAGGGGTAGCCCGGAGCTCCTACAATGAGCAGTTCTTC. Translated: CASSQGVARSSYNEQFF.

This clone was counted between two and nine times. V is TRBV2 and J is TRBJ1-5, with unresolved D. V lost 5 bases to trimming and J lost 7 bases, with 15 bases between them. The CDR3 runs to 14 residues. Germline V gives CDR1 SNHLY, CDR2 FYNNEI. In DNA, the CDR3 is TGTGCCAGCAGTACGAGGGTGGGGAAACAGCCCCAGCATTTT. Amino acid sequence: CASSTRVGKQPQHF.

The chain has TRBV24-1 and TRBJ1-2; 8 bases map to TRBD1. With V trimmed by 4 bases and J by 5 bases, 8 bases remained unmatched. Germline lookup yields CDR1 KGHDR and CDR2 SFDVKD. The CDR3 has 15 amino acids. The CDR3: CATSDATGTGYGYTF. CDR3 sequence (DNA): TGTGCCACCAGTGACGCAACCGGGACAGGTTATGGCTACACCTTC.

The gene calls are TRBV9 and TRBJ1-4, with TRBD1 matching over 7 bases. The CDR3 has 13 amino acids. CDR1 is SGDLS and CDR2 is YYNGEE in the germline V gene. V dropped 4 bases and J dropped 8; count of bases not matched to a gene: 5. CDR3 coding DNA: TGTGCCAGCAGCCCGCGACAGGGCGAAAAACTGTTTTTT. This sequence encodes CASSPRQGEKLFF.

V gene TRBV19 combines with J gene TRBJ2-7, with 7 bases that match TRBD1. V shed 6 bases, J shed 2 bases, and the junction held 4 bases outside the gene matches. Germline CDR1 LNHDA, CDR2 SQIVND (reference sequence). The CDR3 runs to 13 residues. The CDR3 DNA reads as TGTGCCAGTAGAAGACAGGGCACCTACGAGCAGTACTTC. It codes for CASRRQGTYEQYF.

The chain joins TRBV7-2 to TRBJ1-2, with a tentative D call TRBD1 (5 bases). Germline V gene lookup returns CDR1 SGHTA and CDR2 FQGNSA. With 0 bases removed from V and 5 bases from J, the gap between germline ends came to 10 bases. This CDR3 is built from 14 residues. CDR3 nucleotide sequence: TGTGCCAGCAGCTTAGCGGCCAGACAGTATGGCTACACCTTC. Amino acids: CASSLAARQYGYTF.

The DNA for the CDR3 is TGCGCCAGCAGCCTTACTAGCGGGGGGGCCCCGGAGACCCAGTACTTC. This translates into CASSLTSGGAPETQYF. V gene TRBV5-1 combines with J gene TRBJ2-5; TRBD2 agrees at 13 bases. Germline loops: CDR1 SGHRS, CDR2 YFSETQ. The CDR3 has 16 residues. The J segment lost 5 bases and the V segment lost 4 bases, leaving 8 bases of the junction unmatched.

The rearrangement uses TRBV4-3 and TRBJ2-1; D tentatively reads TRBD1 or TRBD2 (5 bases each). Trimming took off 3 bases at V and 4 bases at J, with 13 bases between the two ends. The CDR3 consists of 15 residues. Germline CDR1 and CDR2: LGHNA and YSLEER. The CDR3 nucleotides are TGCGCCAGCAGCCAGGGGGTTACGGGGTACAATGAGCAGTTCTTC. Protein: CASSQGVTGYNEQFF.

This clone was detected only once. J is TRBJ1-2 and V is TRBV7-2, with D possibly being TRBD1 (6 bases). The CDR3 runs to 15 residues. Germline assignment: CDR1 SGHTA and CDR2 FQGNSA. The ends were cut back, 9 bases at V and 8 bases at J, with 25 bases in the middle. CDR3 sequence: CASHVAGGGPGGYTF. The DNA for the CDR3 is TGTGCCAGTCACGTCGCTGGGGGCGGTCCGGGGGGCTACACCTTC.

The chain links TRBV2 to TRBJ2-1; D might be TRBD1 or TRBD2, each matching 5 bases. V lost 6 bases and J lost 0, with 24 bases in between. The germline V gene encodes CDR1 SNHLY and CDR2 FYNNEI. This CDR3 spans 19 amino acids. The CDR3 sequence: CASRDLMGVYQSSYNEQFF. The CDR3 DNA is TGTGCCAGCAGGGACCTTATGGGGGTGTACCAGAGCTCCTACAATGAGCAGTTCTTC.

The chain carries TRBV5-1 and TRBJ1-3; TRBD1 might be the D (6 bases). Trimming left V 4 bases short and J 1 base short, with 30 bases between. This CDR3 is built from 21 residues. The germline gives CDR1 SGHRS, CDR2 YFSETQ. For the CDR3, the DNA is TGCGCCAGCAGCCCCCGGAGGAGACAGGCTGGGGTAAGATTTTCTGGAAACACCATATATTTT. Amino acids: CASSPRRRQAGVRFSGNTIYF.

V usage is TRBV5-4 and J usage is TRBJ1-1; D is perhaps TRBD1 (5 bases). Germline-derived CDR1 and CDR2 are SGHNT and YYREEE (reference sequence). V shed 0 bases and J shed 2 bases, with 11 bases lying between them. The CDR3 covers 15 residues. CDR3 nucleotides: TGTGCCAGCAGCTTGGTGCGGGGACTAAACACTGAAGCTTTCTTT. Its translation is CASSLVRGLNTEAFF.

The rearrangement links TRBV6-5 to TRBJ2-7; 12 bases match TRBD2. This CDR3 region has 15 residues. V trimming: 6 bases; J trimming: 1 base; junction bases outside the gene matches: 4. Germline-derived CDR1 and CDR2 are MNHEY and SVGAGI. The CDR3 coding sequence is TGTGCCAGCAGACAACTAGCGGGGGGATCCTACGAGCAGTACTTC. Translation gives CASRQLAGGSYEQYF.

DNA of the CDR3: TGTGCCAGCTCACCACCGAGAAATGAGCAGTTCTTC. This sequence encodes CASSPPRNEQFF. This sequence joins TRBV18 and TRBJ2-1; D not resolved. The ends were cut back, 0 bases at V and 7 bases at J, with 4 bases in the middle. Looked up from germline, CDR1 is KGHSH and CDR2 is LQKENI. The CDR3 is 12 residues long.

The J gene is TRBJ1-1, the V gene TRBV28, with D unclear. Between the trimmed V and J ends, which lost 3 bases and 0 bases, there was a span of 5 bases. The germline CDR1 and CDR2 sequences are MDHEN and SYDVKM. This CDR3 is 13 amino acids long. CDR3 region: CASSLKVNTEAFF. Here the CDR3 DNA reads TGTGCCAGCAGTTTGAAGGTGAACACTGAAGCTTTCTTT.

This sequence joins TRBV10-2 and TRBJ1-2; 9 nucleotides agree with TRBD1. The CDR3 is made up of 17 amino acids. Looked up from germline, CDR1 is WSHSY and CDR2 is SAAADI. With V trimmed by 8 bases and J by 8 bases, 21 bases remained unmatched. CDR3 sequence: CASSIPPGQGLGRGYTF. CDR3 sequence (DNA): TGCGCCAGCTCAATCCCTCCGGGACAGGGACTAGGCCGAGGCTACACCTTC.

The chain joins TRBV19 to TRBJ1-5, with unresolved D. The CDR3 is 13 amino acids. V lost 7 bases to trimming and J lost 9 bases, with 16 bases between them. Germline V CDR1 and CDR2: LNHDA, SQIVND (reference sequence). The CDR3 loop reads CASTSDRRGPQHF. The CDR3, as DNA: TGTGCCAGTACCTCGGACCGGCGAGGGCCCCAGCATTTT.

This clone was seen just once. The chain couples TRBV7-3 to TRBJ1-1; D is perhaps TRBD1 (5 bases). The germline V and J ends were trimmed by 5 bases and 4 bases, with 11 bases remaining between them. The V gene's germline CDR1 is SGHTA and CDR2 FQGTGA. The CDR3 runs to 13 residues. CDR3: CASSATVGTEAFF. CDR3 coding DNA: TGTGCCAGCAGCGCGACAGTTGGCACTGAAGCTTTCTTT. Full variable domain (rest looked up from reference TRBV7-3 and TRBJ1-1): GAGVSQTPSNKVTEKGKYVELRCDPISGHTALYWYRQSLGQGPEFLIYFQGTGAADDSGLPNDRFFAVRPEGSVSTLKIQRTERGDSAVYLCASSATVGTEAFFGQGTRLTVV.

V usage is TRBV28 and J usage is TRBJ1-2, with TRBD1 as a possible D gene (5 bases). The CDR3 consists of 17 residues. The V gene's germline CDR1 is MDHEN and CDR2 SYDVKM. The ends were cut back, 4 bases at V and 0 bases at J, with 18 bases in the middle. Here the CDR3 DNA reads TGTGCCAGCAGTTGGTTAGGGCAGGGCGCAGCTAACTATGGCTACACCTTC. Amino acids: CASSWLGQGAANYGYTF.

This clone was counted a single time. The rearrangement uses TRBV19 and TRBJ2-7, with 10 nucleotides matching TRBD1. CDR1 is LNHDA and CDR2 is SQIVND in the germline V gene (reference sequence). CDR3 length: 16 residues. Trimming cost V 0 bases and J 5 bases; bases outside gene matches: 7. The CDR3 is CASSIDSGDRGHEQYF. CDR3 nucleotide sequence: TGTGCCAGTAGTATAGATTCGGGGGACAGGGGCCACGAGCAGTACTTC.

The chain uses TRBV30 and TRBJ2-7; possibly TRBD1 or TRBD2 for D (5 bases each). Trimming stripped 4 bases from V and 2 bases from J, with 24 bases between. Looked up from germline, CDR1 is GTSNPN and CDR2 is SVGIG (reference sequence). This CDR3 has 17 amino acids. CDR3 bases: TGTGCCTGGAAATCCGGGGCAGGCTATTTACCCACCTACGAGCAGTACTTC. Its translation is CAWKSGAGYLPTYEQYF. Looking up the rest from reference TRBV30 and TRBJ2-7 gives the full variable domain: SQTIHQWPATLVQPVGSPLSLECTVEGTSNPNLYWYRQAAGRGLQLLFYSVGIGQISSEVPQNLSASRPQDRQFILSSKKLLLSDSGFYLCAWKSGAGYLPTYEQYFGPGTRLTVT.

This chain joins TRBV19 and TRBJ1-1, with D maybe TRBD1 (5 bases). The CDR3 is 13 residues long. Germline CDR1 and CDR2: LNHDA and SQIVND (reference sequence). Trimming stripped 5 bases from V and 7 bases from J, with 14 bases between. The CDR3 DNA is TGTGCCAGTAGTGGGGAGGGACCCCTTGAAGCTTTCTTT. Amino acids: CASSGEGPLEAFF.

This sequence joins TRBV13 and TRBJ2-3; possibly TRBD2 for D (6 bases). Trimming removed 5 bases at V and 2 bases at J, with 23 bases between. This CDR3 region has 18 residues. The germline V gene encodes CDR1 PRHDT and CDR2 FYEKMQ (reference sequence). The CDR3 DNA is TGTGCCAGCAGCGTGAGGGGACTCCGGGAATGGTACACAGATACGCAGTATTTT. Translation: CASSVRGLREWYTDTQYF.

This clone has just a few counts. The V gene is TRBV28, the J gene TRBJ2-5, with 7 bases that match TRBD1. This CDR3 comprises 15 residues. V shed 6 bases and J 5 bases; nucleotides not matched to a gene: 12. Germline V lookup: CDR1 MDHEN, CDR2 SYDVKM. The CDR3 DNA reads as TGTGCCAGCAGCGGGACAGCTCTACCAGGGGAGACCCAGTACTTC. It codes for CASSGTALPGETQYF.

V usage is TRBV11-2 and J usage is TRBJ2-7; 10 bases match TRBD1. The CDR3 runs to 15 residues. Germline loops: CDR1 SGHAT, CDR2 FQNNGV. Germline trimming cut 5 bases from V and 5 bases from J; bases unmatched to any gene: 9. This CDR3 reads CASSLYTGTGDEQYF. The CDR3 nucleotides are TGTGCCAGCAGCCTATACACCGGGACAGGGGACGAGCAGTACTTC.